Each of the 10 T cell receptor beta chains below was sequenced from the same sample in a study of blood T cell repertoires in COVID-19. Sequencing used immunoSEQ multiplex PCR; TCRdb keeps in-frame clones, though not all of them. The sample has around 320,000 clones; approximately 85% are singletons. Material: peripheral blood. The source is a human donor in a cohort sampled during active COVID-19.

This rearrangement joins TRBV6-1 to TRBJ1-1, with 8 bases matching TRBD1. Unmatched junction bases numbered 3, after V lost 8 bases and J lost 7 bases. The CDR3 runs 11 residues. Germline V lookup: CDR1 MNHNS, CDR2 SASEGT. The CDR3 region has the DNA TGTGCCAGCGGACAGGGAATTGAAGCTTTCTTT. The encoded protein is CASGQGIEAFF.

The V gene is TRBV6-5, the J gene TRBJ1-1; D gene ambiguous. The V gene's germline CDR1 is MNHEY and CDR2 SVGAGI. Trimming took 6 bases from V and 8 from J, leaving 13 bases between them. The CDR3 covers 12 residues. CDR3 DNA sequence: TGTGCCAGCAGGCTAAAATCCGGGGAAGCTTTCTTT. Its translation is CASRLKSGEAFF.

V usage is TRBV2 and J usage is TRBJ1-2, with TRBD1 matching over 7 bases. Per the germline V gene, CDR1 is SNHLY and CDR2 is FYNNEI. V lost 9 bases to trimming and J lost 4 bases; unmatched junction nucleotides: 5. The CDR3 has 12 amino acids. CDR3 DNA sequence: TGTGCCAGTCTCCGGGACAGCTATGGCTACACCTTC. Translating gives CASLRDSYGYTF.

The genes are TRBV6-5 and TRBJ1-2; possibly TRBD1 for D (6 bases). V gave up 4 bases and J gave up 7 bases, with 19 bases separating them. The germline CDR1 and CDR2 sequences are MNHEY and SVGAGI. The CDR3 covers 15 residues. The CDR3 nucleotides read TGTGCCAGCAGTTCTGGGCAGGGGTTAATTTTTGGCTACACCTTC. Residues: CASSSGQGLIFGYTF.

The CDR3 DNA follows: TGTGCCAAAGACCGGGTTGGGAACTATGGCTACACCTTC. Translation gives CAKDRVGNYGYTF. The chain recombines TRBV7-9 with TRBJ1-2, with D hard to call. Germline values: CDR1 SEHNR, CDR2 FQNEAQ (reference sequence). V gave up 10 bases and J gave up 2 bases, with 14 bases separating them. The CDR3 covers 13 residues. Complete variable domain (other parts from reference TRBV7-9 and TRBJ1-2): DTGVSQNPRHKITKRGQNVTFRCDPISEHNRLYWYRQTLGQGPEFLTYFQNEAQLEKSRLLSDRFSAERPKGSFSTLEIQRTEQGDSAMYLCAKDRVGNYGYTFGSGTRLTVV.

The chain employs TRBV4-1 and TRBJ2-5; 8 bases line up with TRBD2. V lost 1 base and J lost 4; bases outside the gene matches: 8. CDR1 and CDR2 (germline): MGHRA, YSYEKL. CDR3 length: 16 residues. The CDR3 protein is CASSQASGGDRETQYF. For the CDR3, the DNA is TGCGCCAGCAGCCAAGCGAGCGGGGGCGACCGAGAGACCCAGTACTTC.

This clone was counted once. The chain recombines TRBV6-5 with TRBJ1-5; no clear D. The CDR3 totals 13 residues. CDR1 and CDR2 (germline): MNHEY, SVGAGI. The V gene lost 0 bases and the J gene lost 5 bases, with 5 bases spanning the gap. The CDR3 nucleotides read TGTGCCAGCAGTTACTCTAATTATCAGCCCCAGCATTTT. Residues: CASSYSNYQPQHF.

The chain uses TRBV7-8 and TRBJ2-1; 9 bases line up with TRBD2. This CDR3 has 17 amino acids. The ends lost 1 base at V and 6 bases at J; junction bases unmatched: 10. Per the germline V gene, CDR1 is SGHVS and CDR2 is FQNEAQ. This chain's CDR3 is CASSLGALRGGVNEQFF. The CDR3, as DNA: TGTGCCAGCAGCTTAGGGGCCTTGCGGGGGGGCGTCAATGAGCAGTTCTTC.

The chain links TRBV10-3 to TRBJ1-1, with 7 bases identical to TRBD1. The CDR3 is 16 amino acids. Germline CDR1 ENHRY, CDR2 SYGVKD. The V and J ends lost 0 bases and 4 bases, in that order; junction bases with no gene match: 8. This CDR3 is CAISESPLTGFTEAFF. DNA for the CDR3: TGTGCCATCAGTGAGTCCCCCCTGACAGGGTTCACTGAAGCTTTCTTT.

This clone occurred once. The chain uses TRBV6-6 and TRBJ1-5; D uncertain. Per germline, CDR1 MNHNY and CDR2 SVGAGI (reference sequence). This CDR3 spans 13 amino acids. Trimming pared 0 bases from V and 15 bases from J, leaving 15 bases between. In DNA form, the CDR3 reads TGTGCCAGCAGTTACTCGCCCAACGTCCTAGCGCATTTT. The encoded protein is CASSYSPNVLAHF.